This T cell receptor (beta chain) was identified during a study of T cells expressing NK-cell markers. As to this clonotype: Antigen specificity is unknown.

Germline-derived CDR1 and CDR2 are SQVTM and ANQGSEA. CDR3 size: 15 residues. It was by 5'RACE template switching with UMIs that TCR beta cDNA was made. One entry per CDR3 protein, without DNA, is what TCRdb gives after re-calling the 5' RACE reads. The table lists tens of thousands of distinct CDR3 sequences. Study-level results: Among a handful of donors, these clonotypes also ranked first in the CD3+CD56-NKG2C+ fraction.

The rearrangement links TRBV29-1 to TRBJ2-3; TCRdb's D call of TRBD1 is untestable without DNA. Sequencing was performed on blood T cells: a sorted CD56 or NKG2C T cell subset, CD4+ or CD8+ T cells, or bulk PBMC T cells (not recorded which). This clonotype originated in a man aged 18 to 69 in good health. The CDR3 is CSVPPGARVTDTQYF.